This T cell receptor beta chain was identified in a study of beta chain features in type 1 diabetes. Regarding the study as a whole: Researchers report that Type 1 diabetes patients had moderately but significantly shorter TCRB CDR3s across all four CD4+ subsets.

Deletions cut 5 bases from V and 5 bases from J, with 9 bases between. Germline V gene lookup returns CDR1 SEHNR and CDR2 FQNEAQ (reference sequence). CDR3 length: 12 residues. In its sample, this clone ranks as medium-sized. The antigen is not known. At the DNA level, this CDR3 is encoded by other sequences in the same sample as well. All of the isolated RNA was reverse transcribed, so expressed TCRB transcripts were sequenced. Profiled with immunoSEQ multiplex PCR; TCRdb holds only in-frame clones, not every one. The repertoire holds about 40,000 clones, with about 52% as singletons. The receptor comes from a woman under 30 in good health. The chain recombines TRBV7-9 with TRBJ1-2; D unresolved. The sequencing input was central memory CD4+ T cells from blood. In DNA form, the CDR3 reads TGTGCCAGCAGCGCAGAGGATTATGGCTACACCTTC. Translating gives CASSAEDYGYTF.